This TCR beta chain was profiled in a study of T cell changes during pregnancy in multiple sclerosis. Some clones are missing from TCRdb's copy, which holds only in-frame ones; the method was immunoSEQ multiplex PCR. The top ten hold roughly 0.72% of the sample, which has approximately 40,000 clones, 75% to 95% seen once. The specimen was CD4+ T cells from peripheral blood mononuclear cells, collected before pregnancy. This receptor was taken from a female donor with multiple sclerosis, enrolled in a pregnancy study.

The CDR3 DNA sequence: TGCGCCAGCAGTACCCACGGCCCGGGCACTGAAGCTTTCTTT. Its protein is CASSTHGPGTEAFF. The chain combines TRBV4-1 with TRBJ1-1; D gene ambiguous. CDR1 MGHRA and CDR2 YSYEKL come from the germline V gene. This CDR3 is built from 14 residues. V lost 6 bases and J 4 bases, leaving 15 bases between the germline ends.